The 25 T cell receptor beta chains below were found in one sample sequenced in a study of blood T cell repertoires in COVID-19. Generated by immunoSEQ multiplex PCR, the TCRdb table keeps only in-frame clones and is missing some. The sample records around 500,000 clones, 88% being singletons. The material sequenced was PBMCs or T cells enriched from blood (not recorded which). These receptors all stem from a woman aged 40 to 50 who had recovered from COVID-19.

This chain links TRBV10-3 with TRBJ1-2, with 9 bases that match TRBD1. V dropped 0 bases and J dropped 8; count of bases not matched to a gene: 1. Germline-derived CDR1 and CDR2 are ENHRY and SYGVKD. CDR3 length: 13 amino acids. CDR3 coding DNA: TGTGCCATCAGTGAGTCCGGGACAGGGGGCTACACCTTC. Protein sequence: CAISESGTGGYTF.

This clone was detected only once. The chain uses TRBV20-1 and TRBJ2-7; no clear D gene. CDR3 size: 11 residues. The germline V gene has CDR1 DFQATT and CDR2 SNEGSKA (reference sequence). The V gene lost 6 bases and the J gene lost 5 bases, with 11 bases spanning the gap. The chain's CDR3 is CSAAPSDEQYF. In DNA form, the CDR3 reads TGCAGTGCAGCCCCTAGTGACGAGCAGTACTTC.

This clone is a singleton in its sample. The chain links TRBV9 to TRBJ2-5, with D tentatively TRBD2 (6 bases). In germline, CDR1 is SGDLS, CDR2 YYNGEE. Trimming cost V 0 bases and J 5 bases, with 23 bases left between them. The CDR3 spans 18 residues. CDR3: CASSVAPSPRSRGETQYF. The CDR3 bases are TGTGCCAGCAGCGTAGCCCCCAGCCCTCGGTCCCGGGGGGAGACCCAGTACTTC.

The chain recombines TRBV6-2 or TRBV6-3 with TRBJ2-7; TRBD2 agrees at 7 bases. The V gene end was trimmed by 0 bases and the J gene end by 3 bases; junction bases not matched to a gene: 5. The V gene's germline CDR1 is MNHEY and CDR2 SVGEGT. The CDR3 covers 15 residues. For the CDR3, the DNA is TGTGCCAGCAGTTACTCGTTTCGGGGGGACTACGAGCAGTACTTC. Translating it yields CASSYSFRGDYEQYF.

The chain carries TRBV7-6 and TRBJ2-3; a weak D match, TRBD1 (6 bases). The CDR3 covers 15 residues. V lost 3 bases, J lost 5 bases, and 15 bases lay in between. CDR1 and CDR2 (germline): SGHVS, FNYEAQ. Here the CDR3 DNA reads TGTGCCAGCAGCTTGTTACCGAGGGGGAAAGATACGCAGTATTTT. This gives the protein CASSLLPRGKDTQYF.

Only a few counts were recorded for this clone. Other nucleotide sequences from this sample produce the same CDR3. V and J are TRBV30 and TRBJ1-1; 7 bases fit TRBD1. The V gene end was trimmed by 0 bases and the J gene end by 3 bases; junction bases not matched to a gene: 4. The CDR3 runs 14 residues. Germline CDR1 is GTSNPN and CDR2 is SVGIG (reference sequence). CDR3 coding DNA: TGTGCCTGGAGTGTGGGGCAGGGGGACACTGAAGCTTTCTTT. It is translated as CAWSVGQGDTEAFF.

In this sample, this clone turned up once. The chain is built from TRBV6-2 or TRBV6-3 and TRBJ2-7; possible D gene TRBD2, 6 bases. Germline V gene lookup returns CDR1 MNHEY and CDR2 SVGEGT. V lost 2 bases, J lost 3 bases, and 14 bases lay in between. This CDR3 is built from 15 residues. CDR3 sequence reads: CASSYRAPAGYEQYF. In DNA, the CDR3 is TGTGCCAGCAGTTACCGTGCCCCAGCGGGCTACGAGCAGTACTTC.

The chain employs TRBV9 and TRBJ1-1, with no clear D. Trimming took off 4 bases at V and 0 bases at J, with 13 bases between the two ends. Germline V gene sequence: CDR1 SGDLS, CDR2 YYNGEE. This CDR3 region has 15 residues. This CDR3 reads CASSPRGGLNTEAFF. In DNA, the CDR3 is TGTGCCAGCAGCCCCCGGGGAGGACTGAACACTGAAGCTTTCTTT.

The chain combines TRBV11-2 with TRBJ1-3, with TRBD1 matching over 7 bases. V dropped 4 bases and J dropped 0; count of bases not matched to a gene: 3. The CDR3 consists of 15 residues. Germline loops: CDR1 SGHAT, CDR2 FQNNGV. CDR3 sequence (DNA): TGTGCCAGCAGCTGGGGACAGAGCTCTGGAAACACCATATATTTT. It yields the protein CASSWGQSSGNTIYF.

This chain connects TRBV5-8 to TRBJ2-5; 9 nucleotides agree with TRBD1. Germline loops: CDR1 SGHTS, CDR2 YDEGEE. CDR3 length equals 15 residues. Trimming took 3 bases from V and 7 from J; bases not matched to a gene: 10. The CDR3 is CASSSGQGFHGTQYF. CDR3 coding DNA: TGTGCCAGCAGCTCGGGACAGGGATTCCACGGGACCCAGTACTTC.

The chain carries TRBV7-9 and TRBJ2-1; TRBD2 agrees at 10 bases. Trimming removed 5 bases from V and 4 bases from J; junction bases left unmatched: 5. This CDR3 has 15 residues. Germline V gene sequence: CDR1 SEHNR, CDR2 FQNEAQ (reference sequence). CDR3 residues: CASSPRTSGYNEQFF. The CDR3 DNA reads as TGTGCCAGCAGCCCCAGGACTAGCGGTTACAATGAGCAGTTCTTC. Full variable domain (outside the CDR3, taken from reference TRBV7-9 and TRBJ2-1): DTGVSQNPRHKITKRGQNVTFRCDPISEHNRLYWYRQTLGQGPEFLTYFQNEAQLEKSRLLSDRFSAERPKGSFSTLEIQRTEQGDSAMYLCASSPRTSGYNEQFFGPGTRLTVL.

V usage is TRBV29-1 and J usage is TRBJ2-3, with a tentative D call TRBD2 (6 bases). Trimming took 6 bases from V and 4 from J, leaving 17 bases between them. Germline loops: CDR1 SQVTM, CDR2 ANQGSEA. CDR3 length: 14 residues. CDR3 coding DNA: TGCAGCGTCCCGGGGGTTCTTCGACCAGATACGCAGTATTTT. Protein: CSVPGVLRPDTQYF.

J is TRBJ2-1 and V is TRBV4-3, with D unclear. CDR1 is LGHNA and CDR2 is YSLEER in the germline V gene. The V and J ends lost 6 bases and 4 bases respectively, with 13 bases between them. This CDR3 contains 14 residues. DNA for the CDR3: TGCGCCAGCAGTCTTACGTCAACTTACAATGAGCAGTTCTTC. It translates to CASSLTSTYNEQFF.

The chain joins TRBV18 to TRBJ1-2; 9 bases are shared with TRBD1. The CDR3 contains 16 residues. Germline V lookup: CDR1 KGHSH, CDR2 LQKENI. V trimming: 3 bases; J trimming: 6 bases; junction bases outside the gene matches: 11. The CDR3 loop reads CASSPAPGQGVDGYTF. In DNA, the CDR3 is TGTGCCAGCTCACCCGCACCGGGACAGGGCGTAGATGGCTACACCTTC.

The chain links TRBV19 to TRBJ1-3, with D uncertain. This CDR3 has 14 residues. Trimming left V 3 bases short and J 4 bases short, with 10 bases between. Germline V gene data show CDR1 as LNHDA and CDR2 as SQIVND (reference sequence). The CDR3 DNA reads as TGTGCCAGTAGTATGAGAGGGTTGGGAAACACCATATATTTT. Its translation: CASSMRGLGNTIYF. Full variable domain (missing parts from reference TRBV19 and TRBJ1-3): DGGITQSPKYLFRKEGQNVTLSCEQNLNHDAMYWYRQDPGQGLRLIYYSQIVNDFQKGDIAEGYSVSREKKESFPLTVTSAQKNPTAFYLCASSMRGLGNTIYFGEGSWLTVV.

The chain links TRBV10-3 to TRBJ1-1, with no clear D. The CDR3 runs to 13 residues. Germline assignment: CDR1 ENHRY and CDR2 SYGVKD. Trimming took off 1 base at V and 4 bases at J, with 7 bases between the two ends. CDR3 coding DNA: TGTGCCATCAGTGAGTATATCGGCACTGAAGCTTTCTTT. Its protein product is CAISEYIGTEAFF.

The count of this clone is one. The chain has TRBV4-1 and TRBJ2-1; 11 positions match TRBD2. The V gene's germline CDR1 is MGHRA and CDR2 YSYEKL. This CDR3 has 19 residues. V lost 3 bases and J lost 0; bases outside the gene matches: 10. CDR3 sequence (DNA): TGCGCCAGCAGCCAGGTGGGACTAGCGGTCCCGAGCTCCTACAATGAGCAGTTCTTC. It encodes CASSQVGLAVPSSYNEQFF.

This clone occurred once. This chain joins TRBV25-1 and TRBJ2-7; D is uncertain. V was cut by 7 bases and J by 3 bases, with 10 bases left in between. CDR3 size: 12 residues. The germline V gene encodes CDR1 MGHDK and CDR2 SYGVNS. CDR3: CASTANYYEQYF. CDR3 bases: TGTGCCAGCACAGCGAACTACTACGAGCAGTACTTC.

This chain links TRBV19 with TRBJ2-4, with D unresolved. The CDR3 runs to 14 residues. Germline loops: CDR1 LNHDA, CDR2 SQIVND (reference sequence). Trimming stripped 5 bases from V and 0 bases from J, with 8 bases between. CDR3 protein: CASSVTGAKNIQYF. In DNA form, the CDR3 reads TGTGCCAGTAGTGTTACCGGAGCCAAAAACATTCAGTACTTC.

This rearrangement joins TRBV10-3 to TRBJ1-1; D is possibly TRBD1 (6 bases). Trimming pared 3 bases from V and 3 bases from J, leaving 8 bases between. The CDR3 sequence is 13 residues long. Germline CDR1 is ENHRY and CDR2 is SYGVKD. The chain's CDR3 is CAISEQGDTEAFF. CDR3 coding DNA: TGTGCCATCAGTGAACAGGGTGACACTGAAGCTTTCTTT.

This chain links TRBV12-5 with TRBJ1-1; 9 nucleotides align to TRBD1. Trimming cost V 0 bases and J 11 bases; bases outside gene matches: 10. The CDR3 is made up of 15 amino acids. In germline, CDR1 is LGHNT, CDR2 FRNRAP. The DNA for the CDR3 is TGTGCTAGTGGTTTGGTACCCTTAGGACAGGGGAGGGCTTTCTTT. It translates to CASGLVPLGQGRAFF.

V usage is TRBV30 and J usage is TRBJ2-1; 7 bases agree with TRBD2. The germline V gene has CDR1 GTSNPN and CDR2 SVGIG (reference sequence). Trimming took 1 base from V and 14 from J; bases not matched to a gene: 8. This CDR3 region has 12 residues. This chain's CDR3 is CAWSDSGNLEFF. Written as DNA, the CDR3 is TGTGCCTGGAGTGACAGCGGGAACTTGGAGTTCTTC.

This chain joins TRBV30 and TRBJ1-2; D is unresolved. CDR3 length equals 13 residues. V was cut by 3 bases and J by 9 bases, with 17 bases left in between. From germline, CDR1 is GTSNPN and CDR2 SVGIG (reference sequence). The CDR3 region is CAWRAAPGGSYTF. CDR3 in DNA: TGTGCCTGGAGAGCCGCGCCCGGAGGGAGCTACACCTTC.

This clone showed up just once. This chain uses TRBV19 with TRBJ2-3, with 10 bases lining up with TRBD1. Losses at the gene ends were 5 bases for V and 1 base for J; bases not matched to a gene: 6. The length of the CDR3 is 16 residues. Per the germline V gene, CDR1 is LNHDA and CDR2 is SQIVND (reference sequence). CDR3 sequence reads: CASSPTGTGGTDTQYF. In DNA, the CDR3 is TGTGCCAGTAGTCCTACCGGGACAGGGGGCACAGATACGCAGTATTTT.

The chain joins TRBV28 to TRBJ2-1; 7 nucleotides align to TRBD2. Germline lookup yields CDR1 MDHEN and CDR2 SYDVKM. The V segment lost 7 bases and the J segment 3 bases; nucleotides outside the gene matches: 9. The CDR3 has 15 amino acids. This CDR3 is CASMKRGDRYNEQFF. In nucleotides, the CDR3 is TGTGCCAGCATGAAGCGGGGTGACCGCTACAATGAGCAGTTCTTC.